This is a list of T cell receptor beta chains from one sample in a study of post-analysis software for immune sequencing data. TCRdb re-analysed the PCR reads in MiXCR, keeping a single row per CDR3 protein. The sample carries about 620,000 distinct CDR3 sequences, 44% recorded once. The sample comprised blood. The receptors here all came from a girl between 10 and 17 years old with multiple sclerosis. The CDR3 runs from the conserved cysteine through the conserved F or W. The D gene is left open where the match is weak. Rows may omit the clone size; those that give it use once, few, many or a size class.

CDR3 length	V gene	clone size	D gene	J gene	CDR3 protein	CDR3 DNA
15	TRBV5-1	few	-	TRBJ2-1	CASSGGLSSYNEQFF	TGCGCCAGCAGCGGGGGACTGAGCTCCTACAATGAGCAGTTCTTC
19	TRBV7-6	once	-	TRBJ2-1	CASSLNGEKRMRPYNEQFF	TGTGCCAGCAGCTTAAATGGTGAGAAGCGGATGAGACCCTACAATGAGCAGTTCTTC
8	TRBV21-1	-	-	TRBJ2-4	CASRDQYF	TGTGCCAGCAGAGATCAGTACTTC
15	TRBV12-3/TRBV12-4	few	TRBD2	TRBJ2-5	CASSSGGRALETQYF	TGTGCCAGCAGTTCTGGCGGGAGGGCCCTAGAGACCCAGTACTTC
16	TRBV27	-	-	TRBJ1-5	CASSLRPEVGNQPQHF	TGTGCCAGCAGTTTAAGGCCAGAGGTGGGCAATCAGCCCCAGCATTTT
14	TRBV3-1	-	-	TRBJ2-3	CASSHGTPSDTQYF	TGTGCCAGCAGCCACGGGACTCCCTCAGATACGCAGTATTTT
14	TRBV28	-	TRBD1	TRBJ2-5	CASSSPDREETQYF	TGTGCCAGCAGTTCCCCTGACAGGGAGGAGACCCAGTACTTC
14	TRBV7-8	-	-	TRBJ2-3	CASSLFESTDTQYF	TGTGCCAGCAGCTTATTTGAGAGCACAGATACGCAGTATTTT
15	TRBV7-6	-	-	TRBJ1-5	CASSRGPGTNQPQHF	TGTGCCAGCAGCAGAGGTCCGGGAACCAATCAGCCCCAGCATTTT
21	TRBV20-1	-	TRBD2	TRBJ2-3	CSAHRGLAGGTEVWRTDTQYF	TGCAGTGCTCATAGGGGGCTAGCGGGGGGTACTGAGGTCTGGCGCACAGATACGCAGTATTTT
19	TRBV7-2	-	TRBD2	TRBJ2-4	CASSPHGTSGRWAKNIQYF	TGTGCCAGCAGCCCTCACGGGACTAGCGGGAGATGGGCCAAAAACATTCAGTACTTC
16	TRBV5-1	few	-	TRBJ2-7	CASSLSIDNPPYEQYF	TGCGCCAGCAGCTTGTCTATCGACAACCCACCCTACGAGCAGTACTTC
14	TRBV10-3	-	-	TRBJ2-3	CAISESRLPDTQYF	TGTGCCATCAGTGAGTCCCGACTCCCAGATACGCAGTATTTT
13	TRBV5-1	-	-	TRBJ1-1	CASSVRASTEAFF	TGCGCCAGCAGCGTTAGGGCGAGCACTGAAGCTTTCTTT
12	TRBV29-1	many	-	TRBJ2-7	CSVRGDMDEQYF	TGCAGCGTTAGGGGGGATATGGACGAGCAGTACTTC
15	TRBV10-3	few	TRBD2	TRBJ2-7	CTISDPSGSTYEQYF	TGTACCATCAGTGACCCTAGCGGATCTACCTACGAGCAGTACTTC
13	TRBV11-2	-	-	TRBJ1-1	CASTLGRNTEAFF	TGTGCCAGCACCTTAGGGCGGAACACTGAAGCTTTCTTT
13	TRBV4-1	-	-	TRBJ2-3	CASSASGLYTQYF	TGCGCCAGCAGCGCCAGCGGCCTTTATACGCAGTATTTT
12	TRBV12-3/TRBV12-4	few	-	TRBJ2-7	CASSFLEREQYF	TGTGCCAGCAGTTTCTTGGAGCGCGAGCAGTACTTC
17	TRBV6-1	-	-	TRBJ1-1	CASQTLKSAGGHTEAFF	TGTGCCAGCCAAACCTTAAAGTCTGCGGGGGGGCACACTGAAGCTTTCTTT
15	TRBV6-5	-	-	TRBJ1-1	CASNYGRGGGTEAFF	TGTGCCAGCAATTACGGTCGGGGAGGTGGGACTGAAGCTTTCTTT
12	TRBV6-1	-	-	TRBJ2-3	CASNGATDTQYF	TGTGCCAGCAATGGGGCTACAGATACGCAGTATTTT
15	TRBV7-8	-	TRBD1	TRBJ1-1	CASSLASAGGTEAFF	TGTGCCAGCAGCTTAGCGTCGGCAGGGGGAACTGAAGCTTTCTTT
18	TRBV4-2	-	TRBD2	TRBJ2-5	CASSPSGVVAGWEETQYF	TGTGCCAGCAGCCCCTCGGGGGTTGTAGCGGGGTGGGAGGAGACCCAGTACTTC
17	TRBV10-3	few	-	TRBJ2-6	CAISEQYQSSGANVLTF	TGTGCCATCAGTGAGCAATACCAAAGCTCTGGGGCCAACGTCCTGACTTTC
12	TRBV12-3/TRBV12-4	few	TRBD1	TRBJ1-4	CASRGDSEKLFF	TGTGCCAGCAGAGGGGACAGCGAAAAACTGTTTTTT
14	TRBV12-3/TRBV12-4	-	-	TRBJ2-1	CASKFELARGEQFF	TGTGCCAGCAAATTTGAGCTAGCGAGGGGCGAGCAGTTCTTC
16	TRBV19	-	-	TRBJ2-1	CASRGRAASSYNEQFF	TGTGCCAGTAGAGGTAGGGCGGCAAGCTCCTACAATGAGCAGTTCTTC
18	TRBV29-1	few	TRBD2	TRBJ2-7	CSVFSLAGGLPSSYEQYF	TGCAGCGTTTTCAGTCTAGCGGGAGGGTTACCATCCTCCTACGAGCAGTACTTC